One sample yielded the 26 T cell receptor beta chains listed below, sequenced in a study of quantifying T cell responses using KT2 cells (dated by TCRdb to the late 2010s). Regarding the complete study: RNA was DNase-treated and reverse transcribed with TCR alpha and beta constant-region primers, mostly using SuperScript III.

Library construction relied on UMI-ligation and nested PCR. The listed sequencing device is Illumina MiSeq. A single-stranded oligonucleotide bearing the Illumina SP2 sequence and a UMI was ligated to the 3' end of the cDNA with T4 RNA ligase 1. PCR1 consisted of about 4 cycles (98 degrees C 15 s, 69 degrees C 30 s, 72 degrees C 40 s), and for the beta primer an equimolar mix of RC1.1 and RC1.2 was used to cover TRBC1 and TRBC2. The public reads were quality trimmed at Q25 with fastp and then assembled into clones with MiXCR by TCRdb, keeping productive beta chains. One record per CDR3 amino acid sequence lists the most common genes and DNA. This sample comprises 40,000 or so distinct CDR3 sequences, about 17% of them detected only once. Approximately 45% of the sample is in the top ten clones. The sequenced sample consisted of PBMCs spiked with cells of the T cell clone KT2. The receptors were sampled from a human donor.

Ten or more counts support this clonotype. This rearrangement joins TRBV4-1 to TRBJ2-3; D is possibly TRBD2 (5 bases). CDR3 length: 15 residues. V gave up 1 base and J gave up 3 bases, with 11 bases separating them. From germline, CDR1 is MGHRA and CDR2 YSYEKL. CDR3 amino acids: CASSQVAAATDTQYF. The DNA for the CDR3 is TGCGCCAGCAGCCAAGTCGCAGCGGCAACAGATACGCAGTATTTT.

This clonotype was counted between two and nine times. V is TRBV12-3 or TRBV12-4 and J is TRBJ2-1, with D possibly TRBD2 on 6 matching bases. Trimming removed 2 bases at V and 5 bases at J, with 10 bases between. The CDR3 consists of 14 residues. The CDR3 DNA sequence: TGTGCCAGCAGTTTACTCGCTAGCGACAATGAGCAGTTCTTC. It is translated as CASSLLASDNEQFF.

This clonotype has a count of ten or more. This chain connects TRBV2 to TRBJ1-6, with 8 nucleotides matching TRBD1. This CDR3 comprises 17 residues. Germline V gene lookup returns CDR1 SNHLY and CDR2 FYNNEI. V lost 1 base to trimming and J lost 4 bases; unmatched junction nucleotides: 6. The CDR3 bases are TGTGCCAGCAGTGAAGACAGGGGGAGGTTATATAATTCACCCCTCCACTTT. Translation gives CASSEDRGRLYNSPLHF.

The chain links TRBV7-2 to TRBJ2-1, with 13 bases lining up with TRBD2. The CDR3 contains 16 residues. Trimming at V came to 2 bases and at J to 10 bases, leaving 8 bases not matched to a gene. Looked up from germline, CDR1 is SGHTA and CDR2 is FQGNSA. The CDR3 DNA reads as TGTGCCAGCAGCTTACAACTAGCGGGAGGGCTACAGGAGCAGTTCTTC. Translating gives CASSLQLAGGLQEQFF.

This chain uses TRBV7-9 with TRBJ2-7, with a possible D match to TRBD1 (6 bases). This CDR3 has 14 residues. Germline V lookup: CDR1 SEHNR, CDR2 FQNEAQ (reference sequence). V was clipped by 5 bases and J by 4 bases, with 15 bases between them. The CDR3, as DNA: TGTGCCAGCAGCCTCGGGACAAACCGGTACGAGCAGTACTTC. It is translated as CASSLGTNRYEQYF. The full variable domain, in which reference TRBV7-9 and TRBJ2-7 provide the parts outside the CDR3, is DTGVSQNPRHKITKRGQNVTFRCDPISEHNRLYWYRQTLGQGPEFLTYFQNEAQLEKSRLLSDRFSAERPKGSFSTLEIQRTEQGDSAMYLCASSLGTNRYEQYFGPGTRLTVT.

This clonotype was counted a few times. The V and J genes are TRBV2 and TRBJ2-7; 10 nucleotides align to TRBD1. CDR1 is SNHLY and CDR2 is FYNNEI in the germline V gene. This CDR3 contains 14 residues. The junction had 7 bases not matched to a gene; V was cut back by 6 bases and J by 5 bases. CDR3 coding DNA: TGTGCCAGCAGGGGGGACAGGGGATATGACGAGCAGTACTTC. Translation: CASRGDRGYDEQYF.

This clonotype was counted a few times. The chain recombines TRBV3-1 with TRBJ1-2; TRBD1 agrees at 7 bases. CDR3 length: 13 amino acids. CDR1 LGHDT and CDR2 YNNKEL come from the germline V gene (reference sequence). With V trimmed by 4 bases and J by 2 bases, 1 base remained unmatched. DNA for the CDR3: TGTGCCAGCAGCCCGGGACAGAACTATGGCTACACCTTC. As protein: CASSPGQNYGYTF.

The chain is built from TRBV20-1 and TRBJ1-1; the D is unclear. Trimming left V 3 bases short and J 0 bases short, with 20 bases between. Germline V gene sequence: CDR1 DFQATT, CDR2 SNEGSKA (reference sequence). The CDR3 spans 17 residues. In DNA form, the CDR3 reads TGCAGTGCTAGGAGGCAGAGTATTCTTAAGATGAACACTGAAGCTTTCTTT. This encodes CSARRQSILKMNTEAFF.

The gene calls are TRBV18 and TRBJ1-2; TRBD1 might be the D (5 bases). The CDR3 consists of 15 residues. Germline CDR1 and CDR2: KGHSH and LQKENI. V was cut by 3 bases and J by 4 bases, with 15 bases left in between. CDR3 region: CASSPLGERGYGYTF. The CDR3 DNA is TGTGCCAGCTCACCTCTCGGGGAAAGGGGCTATGGCTACACCTTC.

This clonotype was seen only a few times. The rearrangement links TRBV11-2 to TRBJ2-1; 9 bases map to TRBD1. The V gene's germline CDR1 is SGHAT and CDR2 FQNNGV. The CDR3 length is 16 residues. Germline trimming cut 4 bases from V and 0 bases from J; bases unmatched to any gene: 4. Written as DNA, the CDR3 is TGTGCCAGCAGCTCCTACAGGGGGCCCTCCTACAATGAGCAGTTCTTC. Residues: CASSSYRGPSYNEQFF.

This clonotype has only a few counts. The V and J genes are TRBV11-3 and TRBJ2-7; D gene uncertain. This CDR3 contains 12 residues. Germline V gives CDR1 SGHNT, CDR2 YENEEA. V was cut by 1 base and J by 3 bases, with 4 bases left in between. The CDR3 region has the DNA TGTGCCAGCAGCTTAGTTAACTACGAGCAGTACTTC. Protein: CASSLVNYEQYF.

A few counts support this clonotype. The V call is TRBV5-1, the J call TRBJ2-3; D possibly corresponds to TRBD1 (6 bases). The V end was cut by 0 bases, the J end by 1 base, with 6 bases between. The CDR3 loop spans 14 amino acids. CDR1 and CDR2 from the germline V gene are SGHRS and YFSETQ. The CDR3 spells CASSLDRGTDTQYF. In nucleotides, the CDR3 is TGCGCCAGCAGCTTGGACAGGGGCACAGATACGCAGTATTTT.

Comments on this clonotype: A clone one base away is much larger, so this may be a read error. The CDR3 nucleotides read TGTGCCAGCAGCGAGCAGGCAGGGGGTGTCTACGAGCAGTACTTC. Its translation is CASSEQAGGVYEQYF. The genes are TRBV7-9 and TRBJ2-7; 7 nucleotides line up with TRBD1. Germline assignment: CDR1 SEHNR and CDR2 FQNEAQ (reference sequence). The junction had 10 bases not matched to a gene; V was cut back by 5 bases and J by 3 bases. The CDR3 consists of 15 residues.

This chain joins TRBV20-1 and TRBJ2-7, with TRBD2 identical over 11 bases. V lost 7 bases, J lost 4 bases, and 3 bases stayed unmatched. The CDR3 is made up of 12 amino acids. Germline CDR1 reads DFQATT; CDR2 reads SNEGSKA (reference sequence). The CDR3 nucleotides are TGCAGTGGGGCTAGCGGGAGGTACGAGCAGTACTTC. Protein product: CSGASGRYEQYF.

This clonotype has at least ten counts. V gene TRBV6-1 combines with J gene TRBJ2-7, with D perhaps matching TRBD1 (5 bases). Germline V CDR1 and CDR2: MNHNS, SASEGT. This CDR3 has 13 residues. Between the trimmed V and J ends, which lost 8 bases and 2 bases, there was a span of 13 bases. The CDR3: CASGVGRTYEQYF. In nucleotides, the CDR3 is TGTGCCAGCGGGGTGGGGCGTACCTACGAGCAGTACTTC.

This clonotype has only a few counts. This chain's CDR3 is CASSLRDRETEAFF. CDR3 nucleotide sequence: TGTGCCAGCAGTCTCCGGGACAGGGAAACTGAAGCTTTCTTT. The chain uses TRBV12-3 or TRBV12-4 and TRBJ1-1; TRBD1 aligns across 9 bases. The V segment lost 5 bases and the J segment 5 bases; nucleotides outside the gene matches: 6. This CDR3 is built from 14 residues.

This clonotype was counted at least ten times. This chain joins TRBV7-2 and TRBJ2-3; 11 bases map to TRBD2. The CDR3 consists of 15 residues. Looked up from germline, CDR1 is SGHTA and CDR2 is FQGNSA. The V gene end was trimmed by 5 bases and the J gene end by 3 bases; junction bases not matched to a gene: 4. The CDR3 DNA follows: TGTGCCAGCAGCCAGACTAGCGGGGATACAGATACGCAGTATTTT. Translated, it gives CASSQTSGDTDTQYF.

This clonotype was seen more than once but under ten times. CDR3 nucleotide sequence: TGTGCCAGCAGCTGGGACCTGGGAGATACGCAGTATTTT. Amino acids: CASSWDLGDTQYF. This sequence joins TRBV5-6 and TRBJ2-3; perhaps D is TRBD1 or TRBD2 (5 bases each). Deletions cut 3 bases from V and 5 bases from J, with 10 bases between. Germline CDR1 is SGHDT and CDR2 is YYEEEE. There are 13 residues in the CDR3.

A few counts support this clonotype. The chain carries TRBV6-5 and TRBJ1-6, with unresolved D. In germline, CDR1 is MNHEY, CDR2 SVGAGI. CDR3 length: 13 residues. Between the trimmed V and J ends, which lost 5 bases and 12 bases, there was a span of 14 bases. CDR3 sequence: CASSRDRFRPLHF. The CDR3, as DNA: TGTGCCAGCAGTCGAGACCGTTTCAGACCCCTCCACTTT.

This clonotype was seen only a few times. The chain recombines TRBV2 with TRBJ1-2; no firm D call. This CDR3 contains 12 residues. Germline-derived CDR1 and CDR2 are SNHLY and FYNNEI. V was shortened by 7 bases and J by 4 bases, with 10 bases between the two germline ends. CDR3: CASTLTTYGYTF. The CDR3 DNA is TGTGCCAGCACCTTGACAACCTATGGCTACACCTTC.

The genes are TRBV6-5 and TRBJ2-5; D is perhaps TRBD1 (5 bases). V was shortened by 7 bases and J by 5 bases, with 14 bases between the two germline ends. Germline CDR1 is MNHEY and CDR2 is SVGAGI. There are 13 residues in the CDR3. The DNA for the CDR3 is TGTGCCAGCACCTCGGAAGGGGTCGAGACCCAGTACTTC. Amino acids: CASTSEGVETQYF.

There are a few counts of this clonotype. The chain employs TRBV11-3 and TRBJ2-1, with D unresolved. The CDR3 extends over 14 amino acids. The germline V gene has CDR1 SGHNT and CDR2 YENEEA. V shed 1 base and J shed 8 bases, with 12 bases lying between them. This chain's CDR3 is CASSLGPQSDEQFF. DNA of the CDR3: TGTGCCAGCAGCTTAGGACCCCAGAGCGATGAGCAGTTCTTC.

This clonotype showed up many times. CDR3 coding DNA: TGTGCCAGCAGTTCTCCCCGACAGGGCCGTTCCTACAATGAGCAGTTCTTC. The encoded protein is CASSSPRQGRSYNEQFF. The chain combines TRBV12-3 or TRBV12-4 with TRBJ2-1; 7 bases map to TRBD1. The CDR3 runs to 17 residues. Losses at the gene ends were 4 bases for V and 1 base for J; bases not matched to a gene: 10.

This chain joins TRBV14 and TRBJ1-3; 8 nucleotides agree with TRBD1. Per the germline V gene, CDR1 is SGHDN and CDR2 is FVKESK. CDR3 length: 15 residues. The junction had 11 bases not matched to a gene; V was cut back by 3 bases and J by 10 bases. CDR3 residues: CASSHLRGQETTIYF. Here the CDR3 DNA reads TGTGCCAGCAGCCACCTTAGGGGACAGGAAACAACCATATATTTT.

The CDR3 DNA follows: TGTGCCAGCAGCTTAGTACAGGGTCCCAATCAGCCCCAGCATTTT. Its protein is CASSLVQGPNQPQHF. The chain couples TRBV7-2 to TRBJ1-5, with a possible D match to TRBD1 (6 bases). Germline loops: CDR1 SGHTA, CDR2 FQGNSA. This CDR3 spans 15 amino acids. The V gene lost 1 base and the J gene lost 3 bases, with 10 bases spanning the gap.

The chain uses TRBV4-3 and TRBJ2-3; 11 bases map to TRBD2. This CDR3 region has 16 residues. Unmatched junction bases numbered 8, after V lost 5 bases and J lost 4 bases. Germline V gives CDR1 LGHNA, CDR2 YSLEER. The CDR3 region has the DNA TGCGCCAGCAGCTCCGGCCTAGCGGGAGGTGCAGATACGCAGTATTTT. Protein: CASSSGLAGGADTQYF.